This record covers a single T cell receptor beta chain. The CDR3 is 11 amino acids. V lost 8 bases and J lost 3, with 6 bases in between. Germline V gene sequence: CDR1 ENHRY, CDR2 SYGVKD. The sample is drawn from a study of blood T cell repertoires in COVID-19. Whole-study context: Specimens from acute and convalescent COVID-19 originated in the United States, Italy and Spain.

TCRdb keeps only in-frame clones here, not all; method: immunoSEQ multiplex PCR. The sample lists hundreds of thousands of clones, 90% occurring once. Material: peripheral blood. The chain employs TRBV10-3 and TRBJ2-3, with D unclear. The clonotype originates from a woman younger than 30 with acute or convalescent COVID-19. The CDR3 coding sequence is TGTGCCATCCAGGCTACAGATACGCAGTATTTT. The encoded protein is CAIQATDTQYF.